Each of the 28 T cell receptor beta chains below was sequenced from the same sample in a study of T cells after yellow fever vaccination. TCRdb re-analysed the 5' RACE reads in MiXCR, keeping a single row per CDR3 protein. The top ten clones hold approximately 3.4% of a sample with 340,000 or so distinct CDR3 sequences, under 15% of them seen once. The source material was CD4+ T cells sorted from PBMCs, sampled 15 days after the yellow fever booster vaccination. The receptor set was obtained from a man between 18 and 29 years old who received the YFV17D yellow fever vaccine.

The gene calls are TRBV7-8 and TRBJ2-7, with D uncertain. CDR1 and CDR2 (germline): SGHVS, FQNEAQ. V lost 1 base, J lost 0 bases, and 10 bases lay in between. The CDR3 consists of 15 residues. In DNA form, the CDR3 reads TGTGCCAGCAGCTTAGGGCAGCCCGGCTCCTACGAGCAGTACGTC. Translating it yields CASSLGQPGSYEQYV.

This clonotype was seen many times. The chain carries TRBV24-1 and TRBJ2-1; D gene uncertain. This CDR3 spans 15 amino acids. CDR1 is KGHDR, CDR2 SFDVKD, per germline. The V and J ends lost 2 bases and 5 bases respectively, with 12 bases between them. For the CDR3, the DNA is TGTGCCACCAGTGATTATGGCTCAGCTAACAATGAGCAGTTCTTC. Residues: CATSDYGSANNEQFF.

This clonotype was recorded at least ten times. The rearrangement links TRBV12-3 or TRBV12-4 to TRBJ2-1; D ambiguous. The CDR3 spans 10 residues. The germline V and J ends were trimmed by 2 bases and 7 bases, with 0 bases remaining between them. This CDR3 is CASSLNEQFF. CDR3 DNA sequence: TGTGCCAGCAGTTTAAATGAGCAGTTCTTC.

The chain is built from TRBV5-4 and TRBJ2-3; 12 nucleotides line up with TRBD1. Germline V lookup: CDR1 SGHNT, CDR2 YYREEE (reference sequence). Losses at the gene ends were 0 bases for V and 8 bases for J; bases not matched to a gene: 1. The CDR3 has 14 amino acids. Written as DNA, the CDR3 is TGTGCCAGCAGCTTGGGGGGACAGGGGGCTACGCAGTATTTT. This codes for CASSLGGQGATQYF.

The table lists this clonotype with many counts. This chain links TRBV5-1 with TRBJ2-3; D gene uncertain. From germline, CDR1 is SGHRS and CDR2 YFSETQ. V was clipped by 1 base and J by 5 bases, with 8 bases between them. The CDR3 length is 13 residues. CDR3: CASSLIGGDTQYF. CDR3 in DNA: TGCGCCAGCAGCTTGATCGGTGGAGATACGCAGTATTTT.

The chain combines TRBV6-5 with TRBJ1-6; 7 positions match TRBD1. This CDR3 spans 14 amino acids. Trimming took 6 bases from V and 11 from J; bases not matched to a gene: 10. Germline V lookup: CDR1 MNHEY, CDR2 SVGAGI. CDR3 sequence: CASSPGQVLAPLHF. CDR3 DNA: TGTGCCAGCAGCCCCGGACAGGTTCTGGCACCCCTCCACTTT.

This clonotype was found a few times. V usage is TRBV20-1 and J usage is TRBJ2-3; 11 bases map to TRBD1. Per germline, CDR1 DFQATT and CDR2 SNEGSKA (reference sequence). The CDR3 has 15 residues. Germline trimming cut 3 bases from V and 3 bases from J; bases unmatched to any gene: 5. CDR3 amino acids: CSASTGTGGTDTQYF. The CDR3 DNA sequence: TGCAGTGCTAGTACCGGGACAGGGGGAACAGATACGCAGTATTTT.

The CDR3 nucleotides are TGTGCCAGCAGCTTGGCCCGGGTCGCCTCAGACATTCAGTACTTC. Translating gives CASSLARVASDIQYF. This chain links TRBV5-8 with TRBJ2-4, with unresolved D. Germline CDR1 and CDR2: SGHTS and YDEGEE. The length of the CDR3 is 15 residues. Deletions cut 0 bases from V and 8 bases from J, with 15 bases between. Variable domain in full (rest from reference TRBV5-8 and TRBJ2-4): EAGVTQSPTHLIKTRGQQATLRCSPISGHTSVYWYQQALGLGLQFLLWYDEGEERNRGNFPPRFSGRQFPNYSSELNVNALELEDSALYLCASSLARVASDIQYFGAGTRLSVL.

There are many counts of this clonotype. The CDR3 spells CASRFGTGEDTDTQYF. In DNA form, the CDR3 reads TGCGCCAGCAGATTCGGGACAGGGGAAGACACAGATACGCAGTATTTT. V and J are TRBV4-1 and TRBJ2-3, with 10 bases lining up with TRBD1. Germline CDR1 is MGHRA and CDR2 is YSYEKL. J gave up 2 bases and V 6 bases, and 8 bases lay outside the gene matches. The CDR3 extends over 16 amino acids.

This clonotype was seen repeatedly, ten times or more. The chain combines TRBV7-2 with TRBJ2-5; 10 nucleotides align to TRBD2. CDR3 length: 15 amino acids. CDR1 and CDR2 from the germline V gene are SGHTA and FQGNSA. Losses at the gene ends were 2 bases for V and 5 bases for J; bases not matched to a gene: 5. The CDR3 protein is CASSLSLAGAETQYF. CDR3 sequence (DNA): TGTGCCAGCAGCTTAAGTCTAGCGGGGGCTGAGACCCAGTACTTC.

This rearrangement joins TRBV29-1 to TRBJ2-1; the D call may be TRBD1 or TRBD2 (6 bases each). This CDR3 contains 15 residues. V dropped 0 bases and J dropped 4 bases, with 13 bases sitting between them. Germline values: CDR1 SQVTM, CDR2 ANQGSEA. CDR3 loop: CSVEDMRGVYNEQFF. The CDR3 nucleotides are TGCAGCGTTGAAGATATGAGGGGGGTTTACAATGAGCAGTTCTTC.

This clonotype came up a few times. Germline is not matched at one junction end, which may reflect a read error. This chain connects TRBV18 to TRBJ2-1, with no clear D. Germline CDR1 KGHSH, CDR2 LQKENI. The CDR3 loop spans 15 amino acids. CDR3 residues: CASSPPRNSYNDQFF. The CDR3 DNA sequence: TGTGCCAGCTCACCCCCCCGCAACTCCTACAATGATCAGTTCTTC.

The gene calls are TRBV4-3 and TRBJ2-1; possibly TRBD1 for D (6 bases). The CDR3 totals 17 residues. V was shortened by 3 bases and J by 4 bases, with 19 bases between the two germline ends. Looked up from germline, CDR1 is LGHNA and CDR2 is YSLEER. This CDR3 reads CASSQGAAPFAYNEQFF. CDR3 sequence (DNA): TGCGCCAGCAGCCAGGGGGCGGCTCCATTCGCATACAATGAGCAGTTCTTC.

This chain uses TRBV5-5 with TRBJ2-3, with D hard to call. The CDR3 has 14 residues. The V end lost 2 bases, the J end lost 3 bases, and 10 bases lay between the germline ends. Germline V CDR1 and CDR2: SGHKS, YYEKEE (reference sequence). DNA for the CDR3: TGTGCCAGCAGCTTAGTGGCGATAACAGATACGCAGTATTTT. Translation: CASSLVAITDTQYF.

This clonotype occurred a few times. This chain links TRBV7-2 with TRBJ1-2, with 10 positions matching TRBD1. Germline CDR1 SGHTA, CDR2 FQGNSA. V lost 6 bases, J lost 8 bases, and 6 bases stayed unmatched. This CDR3 comprises 13 residues. CDR3 in amino acids: CASRGTGAQGYTF. CDR3 nucleotides: TGTGCCAGCAGGGGGACAGGGGCGCAGGGCTACACCTTC. Filled out from reference TRBV7-2 and TRBJ1-2, the complete variable domain reads GAGVSQSPSNKVTEKGKDVELRCDPISGHTALYWYRQSLGQGLEFLIYFQGNSAPDKSGLPSDRFSAERTGGSVSTLTIQRTQQEDSAVYLCASRGTGAQGYTFGSGTRLTVV.

The J gene is TRBJ2-1, the V gene TRBV7-2; 11 bases are shared with TRBD1. Germline CDR1 and CDR2: SGHTA and FQGNSA. The CDR3 consists of 14 residues. The CDR3 here is CATRGQGGNNEQFF. The DNA for the CDR3 is TGTGCGACAAGGGGACAGGGGGGAAACAATGAGCAGTTCTTC.

In its sample, this clonotype was seen many times. V and J are TRBV5-1 and TRBJ1-4, with unresolved D. V lost 0 bases, J lost 8 bases, and 14 bases lay in between. The CDR3 is 15 amino acids. Germline V gene lookup returns CDR1 SGHRS and CDR2 YFSETQ. The CDR3 here is CASSLGLGEGEKLFF. The CDR3 bases are TGCGCCAGCAGCTTGGGACTAGGAGAGGGAGAAAAACTGTTTTTT.

The CDR3 DNA follows: TGCAGTTTTAGCGGGGGGGGACGCTCCTACAATGAGCAGTTCTTC. Its protein product is CSFSGGGRSYNEQFF. The chain couples TRBV20-1 to TRBJ2-1; 11 nucleotides line up with TRBD2. With V trimmed by 8 bases and J by 0 bases, 6 bases remained unmatched. Germline loops: CDR1 DFQATT, CDR2 SNEGSKA (reference sequence). The CDR3 spans 15 residues.

The chain is built from TRBV7-9 and TRBJ2-2; D is unresolved. The CDR3 runs 13 residues. V lost 1 base and J lost 6, with 6 bases in between. Germline CDR1 is SEHNR and CDR2 is FQNEAQ (reference sequence). The CDR3 loop is CASSLGQPGELFF. The CDR3 coding sequence is TGTGCCAGCAGCTTAGGGCAGCCCGGGGAGCTGTTTTTT.

This chain links TRBV6-4 with TRBJ2-3, with 7 bases aligning to TRBD2. Germline CDR1 and CDR2: MRHNA and SNTAGT. CDR3 size: 14 residues. With V trimmed by 9 bases and J by 6 bases, 12 bases remained unmatched. CDR3: CASRAGLPGDTQYF. Written as DNA, the CDR3 is TGTGCCAGTCGAGCGGGATTACCAGGGGATACGCAGTATTTT.

This clonotype has only a few counts. The rearrangement uses TRBV18 and TRBJ1-1; D is perhaps TRBD1 (5 bases). Germline assignment: CDR1 KGHSH and CDR2 LQKENI. Trimming pared 3 bases from V and 7 bases from J, leaving 9 bases between. This CDR3 contains 12 residues. CDR3 DNA: TGTGCCAGCTCACCGGTCGGGGGTGAAGCTTTCTTT. Its translation: CASSPVGGEAFF.

This clonotype was counted only a few times. The chain links TRBV27 to TRBJ2-2; D might be TRBD2 (6 bases). This CDR3 has 18 residues. V lost 5 bases to trimming and J lost 3 bases, with 22 bases between them. Germline lookup yields CDR1 MNHEY and CDR2 SMNVEV (reference sequence). As DNA, the CDR3 is TGTGCCAGCAGTCAATGGGGTGGAGCTCGGGGGTACACCGGGGAGCTGTTTTTT. Protein sequence: CASSQWGGARGYTGELFF.

The chain links TRBV3-1 to TRBJ2-7; D gene uncertain. The CDR3 spans 15 residues. Per the germline V gene, CDR1 is LGHDT and CDR2 is YNNKEL (reference sequence). Trimming left V 2 bases short and J 2 bases short, with 13 bases between. The CDR3 loop reads CASSQNPRPPYEQYF. DNA of the CDR3: TGTGCCAGCAGCCAAAATCCCAGGCCTCCCTACGAGCAGTACTTC.

The chain joins TRBV5-5 to TRBJ2-5, with D possibly matching TRBD1 (6 bases). The CDR3 spans 15 residues. Germline V gene sequence: CDR1 SGHKS, CDR2 YYEKEE (reference sequence). V dropped 0 bases and J dropped 5 bases, with 14 bases sitting between them. The CDR3 DNA reads as TGTGCCAGCAGCTTGGCCAACCCTAGGGGGGAGACCCAGTACTTC. This translates into CASSLANPRGETQYF.

The chain combines TRBV7-9 with TRBJ2-5, with D uncertain. The CDR3 is 12 amino acids. The germline CDR1 and CDR2 sequences are SEHNR and FQNEAQ (reference sequence). V lost 5 bases to trimming and J lost 5 bases, with 9 bases between them. The CDR3 is CASSRAGETQYF. As DNA, the CDR3 is TGTGCCAGCAGCAGGGCCGGGGAGACCCAGTACTTC.

This chain connects TRBV28 to TRBJ1-1; D gene ambiguous. The CDR3 spans 17 residues. Germline V gene lookup returns CDR1 MDHEN and CDR2 SYDVKM. The V gene lost 6 bases and the J gene lost 5 bases, with 25 bases spanning the gap. The CDR3 reads CASRRSVGPRRDTEAFF. The CDR3 coding sequence is TGTGCCAGCAGGAGGTCTGTTGGGCCCCGGAGGGATACTGAAGCTTTCTTT.

The rearrangement joins TRBV5-1 to TRBJ1-3; D is uncertain. Trimming shortened V by 6 bases and J by 0 bases, and 13 bases separated the two germline ends. The germline CDR1 and CDR2 sequences are SGHRS and YFSETQ. CDR3 length: 15 residues. CDR3 amino acids: CASKQDGSSGNTIYF. CDR3 in DNA: TGCGCCAGCAAGCAGGACGGGAGCTCTGGAAACACCATATATTTT.

The chain uses TRBV7-9 and TRBJ1-2; unclear D gene. V lost 5 bases to trimming and J lost 6 bases, with 13 bases between them. Germline V gene lookup returns CDR1 SEHNR and CDR2 FQNEAQ (reference sequence). The CDR3 extends over 13 amino acids. CDR3 bases: TGTGCCAGCAGCGAGAACCCTATCGATGGCTACACCTTC. Its protein product is CASSENPIDGYTF.